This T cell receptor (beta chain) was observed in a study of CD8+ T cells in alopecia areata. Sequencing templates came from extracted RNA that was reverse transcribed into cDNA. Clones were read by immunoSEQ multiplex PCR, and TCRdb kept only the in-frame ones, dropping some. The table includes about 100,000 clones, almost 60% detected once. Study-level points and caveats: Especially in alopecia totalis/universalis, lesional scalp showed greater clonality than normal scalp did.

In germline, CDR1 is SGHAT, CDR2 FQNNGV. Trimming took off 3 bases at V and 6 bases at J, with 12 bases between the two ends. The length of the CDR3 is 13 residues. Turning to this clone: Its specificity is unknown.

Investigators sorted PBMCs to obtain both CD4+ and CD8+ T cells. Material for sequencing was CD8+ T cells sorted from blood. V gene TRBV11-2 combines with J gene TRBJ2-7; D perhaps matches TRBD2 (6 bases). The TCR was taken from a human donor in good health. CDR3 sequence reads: CASSFGGKGEQYF. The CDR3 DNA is TGTGCCAGCAGCTTCGGAGGGAAAGGCGAGCAGTACTTC.